This T cell receptor beta chain was recovered during a study of Ad26.COV2.S vaccination and SARS-CoV-2 variants. Study summary: Among those in the COV1001 Ad26.COV2.S trial arm was the donor. Study-wide results and caveats: Participants given vaccine showed non-spike TCR breadth similar to that of placebo recipients. Among vaccine recipients, spike-specific TCR breadth exceeded that of placebo recipients.

In germline, CDR1 is LGHDT, CDR2 YNNKEL (reference sequence). V dropped 4 bases and J dropped 1 base, with 10 bases sitting between them. This CDR3 spans 15 amino acids. The sample's treatment: 15 to 20 received Ad26.COV2.S at low or high dose, single or two shots; several received placebo; per-sample allocation not given. Day 63 following the first vaccine or placebo injection was when the samples were taken. Vaccination employed an Ad26 vector expressing the Wuhan-strain SARS-CoV-2 spike. Method: immunoSEQ multiplex PCR; TCRdb's copy keeps in-frame clones and lacks some. This table has some 420,000 clones, roughly 90% appearing once. About this clone: Its specificity is unknown.

The chain couples TRBV3-1 (or the pseudogene TRBV3-2) to TRBJ2-2; maybe TRBD2 (6 bases). This receptor was identified in a person aged 18-65 years who received the Ad26.COV2.S COVID-19 vaccine or a placebo. The input for sequencing was peripheral blood, taken in a trial of Ad26.COV2.S vaccine versus placebo. DNA for the CDR3: TGTGCCAGCAGCCGCGGGGCAGGGAACACCGGGGAGCTGTTTTTT. Protein sequence: CASSRGAGNTGELFF.